Listed below are T cell receptor beta chains from one sample, sequenced in a study of blood T cell repertoires in COVID-19. The data were produced by immunoSEQ multiplex PCR, yet TCRdb's version contains in-frame clones alone and is incomplete. The sample consists of about 230,000 clones, 70% to 90% of them appearing once. Input material: PBMCs or T cells enriched from blood (not recorded which). The source of these receptors is a man in his thirties or forties who had recovered from COVID-19. Each CDR3 is given with its conserved first and last residue. The order of the fields is J gene, CDR3 length, D gene, V gene, CDR3 protein, CDR3 DNA. D genes are given only for firm matches.

TRBJ2-7 13 TRBD1 TRBV12-3/TRBV12-4 CASRKWDSNEQYF TGTGCCAGCAGAAAATGGGACAGCAACGAGCAGTACTTC
TRBJ1-1 17 - TRBV7-8 CASSLDSGWGAGTEAFF TGTGCCAGCAGCTTAGACTCTGGTTGGGGCGCAGGAACTGAAGCTTTCTTT
TRBJ1-6 13 - TRBV3-1/TRBV3-2 CASSQGANSPLHF TGTGCCAGCAGCCAAGGCGCCAATTCACCCCTCCACTTT
TRBJ2-7 15 TRBD1 TRBV6-1 CASSESGTGLGEQYF TGTGCCAGCAGTGAGTCCGGGACAGGGTTAGGGGAGCAGTACTTC
TRBJ1-6 14 TRBD1 TRBV4-2 CASTRDRVGSPLHF TGTGCCAGCACCAGAGACAGGGTAGGTTCACCCCTCCACTTT
TRBJ1-5 15 TRBD1 TRBV7-8 CASSRGQGGNQPQHF TGTGCCAGCAGCCGCGGACAGGGCGGCAATCAGCCCCAGCATTTT
TRBJ2-7 12 TRBD2 TRBV10-3 CAISGGGFEQYF TGTGCCATCAGTGGGGGGGGATTCGAGCAGTACTTC
TRBJ2-1 15 TRBD1 TRBV4-1 CASSQGQGSYNEQFF TGCGCCAGCAGCCAAGGACAGGGATCCTACAATGAGCAGTTCTTC
TRBJ1-6 19 - TRBV4-3 CASSLSRRGRQVGNSPLHF TGCGCCAGCAGCCTCTCACGGAGGGGTCGTCAGGTCGGAAATTCACCCCTCCACTTT
TRBJ2-6 15 - TRBV11-2 CASSLHGGRANVLTF TGTGCCAGCAGTTTACATGGAGGACGGGCCAACGTCCTGACTTTC